These 21 T cell receptor beta chains came from one sample sequenced in a study of T cell responses to AZD1222 COVID-19 vaccine. Produced via immunoSEQ multiplex PCR; TCRdb's table is partial and in-frame only. The data show 130,000 or so clones, 90% seen once. Specimen: peripheral blood, collected on day 0 of AZD1222 vaccination. The origin of the receptors is an adult in good health.

This chain joins TRBV2 and TRBJ1-1; 7 nucleotides agree with TRBD1. Germline lookup yields CDR1 SNHLY and CDR2 FYNNEI. The CDR3 sequence is 14 residues long. The junction had 1 base not matched to a gene; V was cut back by 3 bases and J by 0 bases. The DNA for the CDR3 is TGTGCCAGCAGTGATGACAGGGTGAACACTGAAGCTTTCTTT. This encodes CASSDDRVNTEAFF.

The rearrangement uses TRBV10-3 and TRBJ2-1; a possible D gene is TRBD1 (5 bases). V dropped 6 bases and J dropped 4 bases, with 13 bases sitting between them. CDR3 length: 14 residues. CDR1 ENHRY and CDR2 SYGVKD come from the germline V gene. CDR3 residues: CAISSTEPYNEQFF. DNA for the CDR3: TGTGCCATCAGCTCGACAGAACCGTACAATGAGCAGTTCTTC.

This clone has a single count. The chain joins TRBV9 to TRBJ2-4, with D tentatively TRBD1 (6 bases). The CDR3 loop spans 12 amino acids. The germline V gene has CDR1 SGDLS and CDR2 YYNGEE. Trimming pared 0 bases from V and 9 bases from J, leaving 7 bases between. The CDR3 region is CASSVEDSIQYF. DNA of the CDR3: TGTGCCAGCAGCGTAGAGGACAGCATTCAGTACTTC. Using reference TRBV9 and TRBJ2-4 for the parts outside the CDR3, the full variable domain is DSGVTQTPKHLITATGQRVTLRCSPRSGDLSVYWYQQSLDQGLQFLIQYYNGEERAKGNILERFSAQQFPDLHSELNLSSLELGDSALYFCASSVEDSIQYFGAGTRLSVL.

This chain connects TRBV30 to TRBJ1-6; D remains unclear. The V gene lost 8 bases and the J gene lost 0 bases, with 14 bases spanning the gap. The CDR3 is 15 amino acids. Germline V gene sequence: CDR1 GTSNPN, CDR2 SVGIG (reference sequence). The CDR3 DNA reads as TGTGCCGGGATGGGAGGAAGCTCCTATAATTCACCCCTCCACTTT. It encodes CAGMGGSSYNSPLHF.

The gene calls are TRBV5-4 and TRBJ2-5; no firm D call. The length of the CDR3 is 14 residues. The germline CDR1 and CDR2 sequences are SGHNT and YYREEE (reference sequence). Trimming removed 0 bases from V and 3 bases from J, with 9 bases in between. CDR3 residues: CASSLGGFEETQYF. CDR3 in DNA: TGTGCCAGCAGCTTGGGAGGTTTCGAAGAGACCCAGTACTTC.

V and J are TRBV24-1 and TRBJ2-7, with TRBD1 matching 7 bases. Trimming at V came to 4 bases and at J to 2 bases, leaving 4 bases not matched to a gene. Germline-derived CDR1 and CDR2 are KGHDR and SFDVKD. The CDR3 loop spans 14 amino acids. The CDR3 sequence is CATSEDGTAYEQYF. The CDR3 region has the DNA TGTGCCACCAGTGAGGACGGGACAGCCTACGAGCAGTACTTC.

J is TRBJ2-7 and V is TRBV6-1; either TRBD1 or TRBD2 may fit D (5 bases each). Trimming took off 3 bases at V and 4 bases at J, with 19 bases between the two ends. The CDR3 consists of 16 residues. Germline CDR1 and CDR2: MNHNS and SASEGT. DNA for the CDR3: TGTGCCAGCAGTGATCTCCGGGACGGGAAGGGGTACGAGCAGTACTTC. Encoded protein: CASSDLRDGKGYEQYF.

This clone showed up just once. The chain combines TRBV19 with TRBJ2-2, with D possibly TRBD2 on 6 matching bases. The CDR3 loop spans 15 amino acids. Germline CDR1 reads LNHDA; CDR2 reads SQIVND (reference sequence). V was pared by 7 bases and J by 1 base, with 13 bases between. DNA for the CDR3: TGTGCCAGTATGAAGGGGACTGTGAACACCGGGGAGCTGTTTTTT. As protein: CASMKGTVNTGELFF.

The count of this clone is one. This chain joins TRBV10-1 and TRBJ2-3, with D tentatively TRBD1 or TRBD2 (5 bases each). V was clipped by 4 bases and J by 0 bases, with 17 bases between them. The germline V gene encodes CDR1 WNHNN and CDR2 SYGVQD (reference sequence). The CDR3 has 17 amino acids. CDR3: CASSGEGPGPSTDTQYF. DNA of the CDR3: TGCGCCAGCAGTGGAGAGGGTCCAGGGCCTAGCACAGATACGCAGTATTTT.

This sequence joins TRBV4-2 and TRBJ1-1; D uncertain. Deletions cut 2 bases from V and 1 base from J, with 11 bases between. In germline, CDR1 is LGHNA, CDR2 YNFKEQ. The CDR3 contains 15 residues. As DNA, the CDR3 is TGTGCCAGCAGCCAACACCCCTTGCAGAACACTGAAGCTTTCTTT. It yields the protein CASSQHPLQNTEAFF.

This clone has more than one count but fewer than ten. The chain recombines TRBV19 with TRBJ1-4; 9 bases are a match to TRBD1. The CDR3 totals 16 residues. Germline V CDR1 and CDR2: LNHDA, SQIVND (reference sequence). The ends lost 5 bases at V and 1 base at J; junction bases unmatched: 5. This chain's CDR3 is CASSPGQGGTNEKLFF. The CDR3 nucleotides read TGTGCCAGTAGTCCGGGACAGGGTGGAACTAATGAAAAACTGTTTTTT.

The chain carries TRBV19 and TRBJ2-1; 14 bases align to TRBD2. The CDR3 spans 14 residues. Germline CDR1 LNHDA, CDR2 SQIVND (reference sequence). Trimming removed 6 bases from V and 10 bases from J; junction bases left unmatched: 5. The CDR3, as DNA: TGTGCCAGTAGGACTAGCGGGGGGGCTGGGGAGCAGTTCTTC. Translation: CASRTSGGAGEQFF.

This chain links TRBV19 with TRBJ1-1; no definite D call. Per germline, CDR1 LNHDA and CDR2 SQIVND (reference sequence). Trimming left V 4 bases short and J 0 bases short, with 12 bases between. The CDR3 extends over 15 amino acids. CDR3 loop: CASSTQTAMNTEAFF. The CDR3 DNA is TGTGCCAGTAGTACCCAGACGGCCATGAACACTGAAGCTTTCTTT.

This chain uses TRBV28 with TRBJ1-6; no clear D. Germline assignment: CDR1 MDHEN and CDR2 SYDVKM. The CDR3 runs to 13 residues. Between the trimmed V and J ends, which lost 5 bases and 8 bases, there was a span of 10 bases. The CDR3: CASSPRLDSPLHF. In nucleotides, the CDR3 is TGTGCCAGCAGTCCCCGCCTTGATTCACCCCTCCACTTT.

The rearrangement joins TRBV6-6 to TRBJ1-4; tentatively, D is TRBD1 (6 bases). Germline-derived CDR1 and CDR2 are MNHNY and SVGAGI (reference sequence). V gave up 2 bases and J gave up 8 bases, with 15 bases separating them. This CDR3 comprises 15 residues. Written as DNA, the CDR3 is TGTGCCAGCAGTTACCCACGACAGGCGGGAGAAAAACTGTTTTTT. Protein product: CASSYPRQAGEKLFF.

The rearrangement links TRBV2 to TRBJ2-7, with D tentatively TRBD1 or TRBD2 (5 bases each). CDR3 length: 15 residues. The germline CDR1 and CDR2 sequences are SNHLY and FYNNEI. Trimming left V 2 bases short and J 4 bases short, with 15 bases between. The CDR3 sequence: CASSEWLGEGYEQYF. Written as DNA, the CDR3 is TGTGCCAGCAGTGAATGGCTGGGGGAAGGGTACGAGCAGTACTTC.

The chain combines TRBV3-1 (or the pseudogene TRBV3-2) with TRBJ2-5; no clear D. V shed 2 bases and J shed 4 bases, with 5 bases lying between them. The CDR3 spans 12 residues. Germline V gene sequence: CDR1 LGHDT, CDR2 YNNKEL (reference sequence). The CDR3 reads CASSQYGETQYF. DNA for the CDR3: TGTGCCAGCAGCCAATATGGAGAGACCCAGTACTTC.

This clone was counted a single time. V is TRBV28 and J is TRBJ1-2; D uncertain. CDR1 MDHEN and CDR2 SYDVKM come from the germline V gene. This CDR3 contains 13 residues. V lost 2 bases, J lost 4 bases, and 8 bases lay in between. CDR3 loop: CASSLLRIYGYTF. As DNA, the CDR3 is TGTGCCAGCAGTTTACTCAGGATCTATGGCTACACCTTC.

This chain links TRBV27 with TRBJ1-6, with unresolved D. The germline V gene has CDR1 MNHEY and CDR2 SMNVEV (reference sequence). The CDR3 spans 19 residues. The V and J ends lost 5 bases and 7 bases respectively, with 27 bases between them. CDR3 in amino acids: CASSPHLSTTGMRNSPLHF. In DNA, the CDR3 is TGTGCCAGCAGTCCGCACCTAAGCACAACCGGCATGAGGAATTCACCCCTCCACTTT.

This chain connects TRBV11-2 to TRBJ2-2; TRBD2 is a possible D gene (5 bases). The ends were cut back, 5 bases at V and 7 bases at J, with 11 bases in the middle. The CDR3 spans 13 residues. CDR1 is SGHAT, CDR2 FQNNGV, per germline. This CDR3 is CASSREGFGELFF. DNA for the CDR3: TGTGCCAGCAGCCGTGAGGGTTTCGGGGAGCTGTTTTTT. The variable domain in full, completed from reference TRBV11-2 and TRBJ2-2, reads EAGVAQSPRYKIIEKRQSVAFWCNPISGHATLYWYQQILGQGPKLLIQFQNNGVVDDSQLPKDRFSAERLKGVDSTLKIQPAKLEDSAVYLCASSREGFGELFFGEGSRLTVL.

This clone turned up a few times. The J gene is TRBJ1-5, the V gene TRBV28; no definite D call. This CDR3 is built from 15 residues. In germline, CDR1 is MDHEN, CDR2 SYDVKM. Between the trimmed V and J ends, which lost 1 base and 2 bases, there was a span of 9 bases. The DNA of the CDR3 is TGTGCCAGCAGTTTATTAGGCGCGGGCAATCAGCCCCAGCATTTT. The encoded protein is CASSLLGAGNQPQHF.